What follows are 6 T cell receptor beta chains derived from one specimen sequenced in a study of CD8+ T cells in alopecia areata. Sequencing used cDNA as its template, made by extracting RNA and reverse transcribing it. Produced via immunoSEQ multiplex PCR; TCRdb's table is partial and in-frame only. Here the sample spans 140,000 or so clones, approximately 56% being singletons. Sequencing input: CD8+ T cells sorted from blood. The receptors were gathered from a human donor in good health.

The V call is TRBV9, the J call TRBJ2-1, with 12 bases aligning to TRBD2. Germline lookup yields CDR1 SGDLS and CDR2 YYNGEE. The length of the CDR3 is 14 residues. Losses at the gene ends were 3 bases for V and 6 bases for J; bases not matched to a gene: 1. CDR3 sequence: CASSETSGSNEQFF. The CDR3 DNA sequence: TGTGCCAGCAGCGAGACTAGCGGGAGCAATGAGCAGTTCTTC.

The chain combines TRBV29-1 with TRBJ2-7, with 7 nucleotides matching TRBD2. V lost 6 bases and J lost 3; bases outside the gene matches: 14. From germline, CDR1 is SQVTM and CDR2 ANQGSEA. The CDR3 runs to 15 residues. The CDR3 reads CSVHHLSGALYEQYF. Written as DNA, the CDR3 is TGCAGCGTGCACCATCTCAGCGGGGCGCTCTACGAGCAGTACTTC.

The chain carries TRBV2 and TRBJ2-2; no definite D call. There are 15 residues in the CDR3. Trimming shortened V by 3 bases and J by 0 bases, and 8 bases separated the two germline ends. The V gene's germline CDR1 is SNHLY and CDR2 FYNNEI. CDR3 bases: TGTGCCAGCAGTGACGATACTTCGAACACCGGGGAGCTGTTTTTT. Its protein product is CASSDDTSNTGELFF.

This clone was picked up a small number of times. This chain's CDR3 is CASCNGNTGELFF. CDR3 bases: TGTGCCAGCTGTAATGGAAACACCGGGGAGCTGTTTTTT. This chain joins TRBV5-6 and TRBJ2-2; D unclear. Deletions cut 7 bases from V and 2 bases from J, with 9 bases between. The CDR3 loop spans 13 amino acids. The germline CDR1 and CDR2 sequences are SGHDT and YYEEEE.

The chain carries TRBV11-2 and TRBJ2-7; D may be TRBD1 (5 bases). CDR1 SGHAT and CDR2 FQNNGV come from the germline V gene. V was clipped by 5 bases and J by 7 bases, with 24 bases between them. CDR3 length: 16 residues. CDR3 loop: CASSPGSAAHPLEQYF. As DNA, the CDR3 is TGTGCCAGCAGCCCAGGGTCGGCAGCCCACCCGTTAGAGCAGTACTTC.

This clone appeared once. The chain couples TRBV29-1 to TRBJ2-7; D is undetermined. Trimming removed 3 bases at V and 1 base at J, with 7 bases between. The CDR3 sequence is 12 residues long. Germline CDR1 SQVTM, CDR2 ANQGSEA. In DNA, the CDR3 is TGCAGCGTTGAGGCCGATTCCTACGAGCAGTACTTC. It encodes CSVEADSYEQYF.